This T cell receptor beta chain came from a study of blood T cell repertoires in COVID-19. Study overall: Samples came from the United States, Italy and Spain, spanning acute and convalescent COVID-19. Sources were T cells, B-cell-depleted T cells, or PBMCs; the material itself was cDNA or gDNA.

As processed by the authors: Researchers report that nucleated cell counts were estimated from reference gene primer amplification. The method was immunoSEQ multiplex PCR; TCRdb's version includes in-frame clones alone and lacks a portion of them. The V and J calls and clone size come from that table; D and trimming were worked out from the DNA. The sample carries a few hundred thousand clones, 89% recorded once. Trimming left V 7 bases short and J 5 bases short, with 6 bases between. Germline CDR1 and CDR2: MNHEY and SVGAGI. The CDR3 spans 11 residues. This clone was detected only once. This receptor was obtained from a man in his forties or fifties with acute or convalescent COVID-19. The sequenced sample was peripheral blood. The chain combines TRBV6-5 with TRBJ2-1; D gene ambiguous. CDR3 in amino acids: CASTFNNEQFF. The CDR3 DNA is TGTGCCAGCACGTTTAACAATGAGCAGTTCTTC.